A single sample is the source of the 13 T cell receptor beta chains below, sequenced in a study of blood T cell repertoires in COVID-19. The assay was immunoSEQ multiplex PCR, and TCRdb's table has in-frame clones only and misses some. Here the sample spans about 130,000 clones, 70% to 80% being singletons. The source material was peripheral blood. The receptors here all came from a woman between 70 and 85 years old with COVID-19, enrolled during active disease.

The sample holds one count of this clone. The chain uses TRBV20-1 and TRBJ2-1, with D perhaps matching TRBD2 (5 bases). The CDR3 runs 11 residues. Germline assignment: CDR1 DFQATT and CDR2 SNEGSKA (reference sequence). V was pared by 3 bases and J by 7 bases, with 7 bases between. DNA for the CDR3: TGCAGTGCTAGGAGGGCGAATGAGCAGTTCTTC. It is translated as CSARRANEQFF.

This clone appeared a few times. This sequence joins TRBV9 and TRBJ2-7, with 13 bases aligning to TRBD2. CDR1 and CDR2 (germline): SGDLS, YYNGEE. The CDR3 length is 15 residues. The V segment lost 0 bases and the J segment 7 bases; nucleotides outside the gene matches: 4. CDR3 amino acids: CASSVGTSGGGEQYF. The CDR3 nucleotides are TGTGCCAGCAGCGTAGGGACTAGCGGGGGCGGAGAGCAGTACTTC. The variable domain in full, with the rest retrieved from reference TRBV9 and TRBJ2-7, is DSGVTQTPKHLITATGQRVTLRCSPRSGDLSVYWYQQSLDQGLQFLIQYYNGEERAKGNILERFSAQQFPDLHSELNLSSLELGDSALYFCASSVGTSGGGEQYFGPGTRLTVT.

Here the CDR3 reads CASSPRQGVYNEQFF. CDR3 coding DNA: TGTGCCAGCAGCCCGAGACAGGGGGTGTACAATGAGCAGTTCTTC. This sequence joins TRBV13 and TRBJ2-1; 9 nucleotides align to TRBD1. Trimming cost V 5 bases and J 4 bases; bases outside gene matches: 6. This CDR3 is built from 15 residues. From germline, CDR1 is PRHDT and CDR2 FYEKMQ (reference sequence).

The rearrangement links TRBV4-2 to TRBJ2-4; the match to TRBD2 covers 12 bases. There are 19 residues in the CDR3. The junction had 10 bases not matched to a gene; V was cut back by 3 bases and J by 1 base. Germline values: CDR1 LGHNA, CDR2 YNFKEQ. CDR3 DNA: TGTGCCAGCAGCCATGCCCTAGCGGGGGGGATATTCGCCAAAAACATTCAGTACTTC. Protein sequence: CASSHALAGGIFAKNIQYF.

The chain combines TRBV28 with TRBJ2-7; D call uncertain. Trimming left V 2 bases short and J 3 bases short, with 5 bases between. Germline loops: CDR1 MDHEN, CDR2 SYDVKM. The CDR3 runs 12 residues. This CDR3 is CASSLNIYEQYF. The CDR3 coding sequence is TGTGCCAGCAGTTTAAATATCTACGAGCAGTACTTC.

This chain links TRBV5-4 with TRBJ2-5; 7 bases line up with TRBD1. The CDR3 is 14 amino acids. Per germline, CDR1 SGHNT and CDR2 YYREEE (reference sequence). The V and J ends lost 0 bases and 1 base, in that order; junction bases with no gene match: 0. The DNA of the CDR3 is TGTGCCAGCAGCTTGGGACAGGGCCAAGAGACCCAGTACTTC. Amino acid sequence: CASSLGQGQETQYF.

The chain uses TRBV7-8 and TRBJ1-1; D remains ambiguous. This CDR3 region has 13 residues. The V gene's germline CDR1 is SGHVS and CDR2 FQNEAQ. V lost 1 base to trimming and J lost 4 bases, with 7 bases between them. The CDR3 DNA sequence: TGTGCCAGCAGCTTAGTTGAGGGCACTGAAGCTTTCTTT. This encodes CASSLVEGTEAFF. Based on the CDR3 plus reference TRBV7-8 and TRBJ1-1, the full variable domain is GAGVSQSPRYKVAKRGQDVALRCDPISGHVSLFWYQQALGQGPEFLTYFQNEAQLDKSGLPSDRFFAERPEGSVSTLKIQRTQQEDSAVYLCASSLVEGTEAFFGQGTRLTVV.

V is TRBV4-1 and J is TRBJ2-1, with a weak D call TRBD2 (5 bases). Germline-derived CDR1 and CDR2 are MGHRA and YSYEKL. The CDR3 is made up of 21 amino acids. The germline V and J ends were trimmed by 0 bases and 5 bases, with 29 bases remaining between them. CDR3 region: CASSQDRPVGVFNFRDNEQFF. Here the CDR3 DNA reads TGCGCCAGCAGCCAAGATCGTCCGGTCGGGGTCTTTAATTTTCGGGACAATGAGCAGTTCTTC.

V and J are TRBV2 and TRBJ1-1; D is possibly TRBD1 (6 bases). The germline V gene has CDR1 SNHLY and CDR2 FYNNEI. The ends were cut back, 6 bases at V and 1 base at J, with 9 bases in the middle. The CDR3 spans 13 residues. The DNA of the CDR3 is TGTGCCAGCAGCAAAGGGGGGAACACTGAAGCTTTCTTT. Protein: CASSKGGNTEAFF.

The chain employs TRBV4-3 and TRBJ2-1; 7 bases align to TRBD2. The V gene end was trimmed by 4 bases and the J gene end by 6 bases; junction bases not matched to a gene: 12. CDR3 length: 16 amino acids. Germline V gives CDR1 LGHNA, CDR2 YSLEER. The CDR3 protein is CASSPQGAGRANEQFF. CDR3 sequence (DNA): TGCGCCAGCAGCCCCCAGGGAGCGGGACGGGCCAATGAGCAGTTCTTC.

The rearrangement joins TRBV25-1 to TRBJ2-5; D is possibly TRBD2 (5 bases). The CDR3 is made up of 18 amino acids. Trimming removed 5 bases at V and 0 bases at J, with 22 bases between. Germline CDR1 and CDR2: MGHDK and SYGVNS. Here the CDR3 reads CASSPRPPRRTYQETQYF. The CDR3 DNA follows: TGTGCCAGCAGTCCACGTCCCCCAAGGAGGACGTACCAAGAGACCCAGTACTTC.

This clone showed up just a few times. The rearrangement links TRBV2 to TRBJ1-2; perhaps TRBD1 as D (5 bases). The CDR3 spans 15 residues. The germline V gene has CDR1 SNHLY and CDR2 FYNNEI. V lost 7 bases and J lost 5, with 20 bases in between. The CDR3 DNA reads TGTGCCAGCAAGGGGTTACAAGGCAATAAATATGGCTACACCTTC. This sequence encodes CASKGLQGNKYGYTF.

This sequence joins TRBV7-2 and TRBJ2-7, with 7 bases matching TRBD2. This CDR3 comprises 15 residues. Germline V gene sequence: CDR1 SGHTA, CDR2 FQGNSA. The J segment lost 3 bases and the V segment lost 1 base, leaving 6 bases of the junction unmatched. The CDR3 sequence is CASSLEAGGGYEQYF. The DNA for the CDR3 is TGTGCCAGCAGCTTAGAAGCGGGCGGGGGCTACGAGCAGTACTTC.